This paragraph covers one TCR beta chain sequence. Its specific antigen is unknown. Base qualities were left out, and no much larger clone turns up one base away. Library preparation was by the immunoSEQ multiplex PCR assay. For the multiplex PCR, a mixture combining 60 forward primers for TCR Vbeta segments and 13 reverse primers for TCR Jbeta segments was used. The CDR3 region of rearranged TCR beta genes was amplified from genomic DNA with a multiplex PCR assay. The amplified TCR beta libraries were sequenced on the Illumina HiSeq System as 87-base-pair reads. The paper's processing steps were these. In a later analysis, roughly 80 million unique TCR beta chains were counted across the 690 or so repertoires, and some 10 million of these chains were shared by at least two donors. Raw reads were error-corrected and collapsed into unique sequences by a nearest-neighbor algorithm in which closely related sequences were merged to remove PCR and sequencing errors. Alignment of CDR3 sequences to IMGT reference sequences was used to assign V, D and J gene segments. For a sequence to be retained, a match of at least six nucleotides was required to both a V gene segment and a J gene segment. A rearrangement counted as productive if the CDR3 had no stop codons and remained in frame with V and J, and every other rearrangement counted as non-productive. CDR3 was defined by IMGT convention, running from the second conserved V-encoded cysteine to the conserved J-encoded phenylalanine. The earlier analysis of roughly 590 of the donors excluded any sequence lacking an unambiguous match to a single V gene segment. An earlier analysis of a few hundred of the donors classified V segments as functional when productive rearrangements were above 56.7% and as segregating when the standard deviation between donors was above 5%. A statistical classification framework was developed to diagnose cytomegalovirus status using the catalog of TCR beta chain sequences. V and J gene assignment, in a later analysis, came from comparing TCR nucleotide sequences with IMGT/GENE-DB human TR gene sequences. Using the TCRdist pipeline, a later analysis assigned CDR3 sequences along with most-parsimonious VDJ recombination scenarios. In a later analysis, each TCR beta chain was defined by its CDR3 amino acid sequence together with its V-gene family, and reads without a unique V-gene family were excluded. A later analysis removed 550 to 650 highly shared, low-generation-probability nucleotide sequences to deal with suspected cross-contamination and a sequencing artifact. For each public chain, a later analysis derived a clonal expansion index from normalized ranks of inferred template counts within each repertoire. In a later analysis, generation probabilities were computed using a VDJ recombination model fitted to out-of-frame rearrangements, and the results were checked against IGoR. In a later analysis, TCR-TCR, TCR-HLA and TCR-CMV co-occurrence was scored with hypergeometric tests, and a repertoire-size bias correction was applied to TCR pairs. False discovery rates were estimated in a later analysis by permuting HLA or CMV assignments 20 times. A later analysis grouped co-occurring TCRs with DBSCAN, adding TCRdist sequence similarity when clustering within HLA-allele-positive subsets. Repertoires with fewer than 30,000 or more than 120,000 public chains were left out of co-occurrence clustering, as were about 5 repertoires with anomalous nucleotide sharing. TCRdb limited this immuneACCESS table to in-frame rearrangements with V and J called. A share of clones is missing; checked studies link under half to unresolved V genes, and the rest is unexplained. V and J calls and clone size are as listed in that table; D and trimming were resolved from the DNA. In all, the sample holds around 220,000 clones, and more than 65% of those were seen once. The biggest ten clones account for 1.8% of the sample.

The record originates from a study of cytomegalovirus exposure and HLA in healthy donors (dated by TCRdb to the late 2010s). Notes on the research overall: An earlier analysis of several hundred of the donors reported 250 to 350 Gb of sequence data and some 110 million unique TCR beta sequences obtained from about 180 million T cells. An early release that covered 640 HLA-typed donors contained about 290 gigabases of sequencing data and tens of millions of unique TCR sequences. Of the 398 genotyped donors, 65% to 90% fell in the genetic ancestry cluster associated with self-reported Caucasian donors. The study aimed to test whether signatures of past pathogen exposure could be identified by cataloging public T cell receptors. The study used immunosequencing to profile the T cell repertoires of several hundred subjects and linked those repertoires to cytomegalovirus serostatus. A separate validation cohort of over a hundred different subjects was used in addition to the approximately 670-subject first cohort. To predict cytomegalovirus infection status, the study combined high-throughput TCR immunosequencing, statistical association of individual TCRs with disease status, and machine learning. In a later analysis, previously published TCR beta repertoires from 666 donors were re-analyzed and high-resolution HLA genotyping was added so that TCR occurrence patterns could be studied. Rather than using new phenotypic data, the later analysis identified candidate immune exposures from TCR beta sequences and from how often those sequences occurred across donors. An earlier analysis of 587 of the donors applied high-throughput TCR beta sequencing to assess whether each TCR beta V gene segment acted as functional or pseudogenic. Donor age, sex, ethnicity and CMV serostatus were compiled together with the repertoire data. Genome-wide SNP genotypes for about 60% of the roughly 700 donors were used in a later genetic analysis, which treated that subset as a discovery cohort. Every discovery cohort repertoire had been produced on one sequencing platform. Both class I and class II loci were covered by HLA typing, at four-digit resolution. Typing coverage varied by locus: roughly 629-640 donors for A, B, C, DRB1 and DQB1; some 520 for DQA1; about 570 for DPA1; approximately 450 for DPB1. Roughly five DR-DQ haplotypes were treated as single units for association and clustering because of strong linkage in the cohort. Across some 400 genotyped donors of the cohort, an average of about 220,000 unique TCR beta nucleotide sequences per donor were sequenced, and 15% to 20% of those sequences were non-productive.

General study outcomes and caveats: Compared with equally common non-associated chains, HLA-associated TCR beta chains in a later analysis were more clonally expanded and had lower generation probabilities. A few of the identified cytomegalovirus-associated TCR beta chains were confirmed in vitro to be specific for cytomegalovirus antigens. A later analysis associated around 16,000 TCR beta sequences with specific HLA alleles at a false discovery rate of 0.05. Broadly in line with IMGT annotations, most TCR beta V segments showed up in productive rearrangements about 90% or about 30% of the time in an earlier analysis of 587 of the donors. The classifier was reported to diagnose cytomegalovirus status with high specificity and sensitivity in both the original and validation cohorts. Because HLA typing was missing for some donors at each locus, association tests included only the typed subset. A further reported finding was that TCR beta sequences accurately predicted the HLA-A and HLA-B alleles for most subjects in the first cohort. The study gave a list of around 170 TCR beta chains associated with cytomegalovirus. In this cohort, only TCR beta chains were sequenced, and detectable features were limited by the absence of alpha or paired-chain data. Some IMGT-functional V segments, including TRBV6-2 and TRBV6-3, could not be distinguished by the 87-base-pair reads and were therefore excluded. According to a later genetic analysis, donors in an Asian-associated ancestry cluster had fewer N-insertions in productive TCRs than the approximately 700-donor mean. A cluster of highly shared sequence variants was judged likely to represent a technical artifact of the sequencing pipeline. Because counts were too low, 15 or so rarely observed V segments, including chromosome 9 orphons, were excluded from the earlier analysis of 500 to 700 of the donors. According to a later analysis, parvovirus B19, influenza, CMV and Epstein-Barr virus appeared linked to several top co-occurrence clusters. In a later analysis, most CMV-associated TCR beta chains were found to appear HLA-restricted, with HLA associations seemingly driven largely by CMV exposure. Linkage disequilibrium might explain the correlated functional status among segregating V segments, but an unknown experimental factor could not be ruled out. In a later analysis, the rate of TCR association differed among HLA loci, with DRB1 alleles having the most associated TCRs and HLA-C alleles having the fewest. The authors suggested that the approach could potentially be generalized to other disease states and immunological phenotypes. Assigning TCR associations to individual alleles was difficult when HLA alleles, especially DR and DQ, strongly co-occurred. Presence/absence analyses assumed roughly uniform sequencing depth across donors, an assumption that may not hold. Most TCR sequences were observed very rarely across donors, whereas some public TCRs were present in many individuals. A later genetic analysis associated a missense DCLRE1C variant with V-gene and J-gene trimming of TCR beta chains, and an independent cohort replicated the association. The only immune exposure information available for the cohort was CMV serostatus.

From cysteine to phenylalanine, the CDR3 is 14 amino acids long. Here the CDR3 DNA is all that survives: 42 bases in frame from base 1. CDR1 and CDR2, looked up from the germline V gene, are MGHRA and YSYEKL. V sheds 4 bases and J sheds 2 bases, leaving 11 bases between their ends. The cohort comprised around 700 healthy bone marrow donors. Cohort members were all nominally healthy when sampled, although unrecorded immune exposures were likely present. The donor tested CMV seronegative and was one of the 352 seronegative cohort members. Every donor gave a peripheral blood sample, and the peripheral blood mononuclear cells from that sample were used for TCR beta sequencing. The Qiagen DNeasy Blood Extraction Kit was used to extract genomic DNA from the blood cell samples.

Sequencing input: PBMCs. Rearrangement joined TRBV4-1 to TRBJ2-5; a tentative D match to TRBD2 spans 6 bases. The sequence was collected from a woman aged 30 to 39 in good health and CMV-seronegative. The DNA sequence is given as TGCGCCAGCAGCCCGGGACTTCTTCAAGAGACCCAGTACTTC. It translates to CASSPGLLQETQYF.